The clone carrying this T cell receptor (beta chain) was found once. PCR was performed a second time for 7 to 11 cycles using a sample-barcoded 5' primer and a J-beta primer mix. TCRdb reprocessed the 5' RACE reads via MiXCR and lists one record per CDR3 protein. The table records around 870,000 distinct CDR3 sequences, 25% to 30% of them present only once. The CDR3 totals 15 residues. Germline CDR1 SGHDN, CDR2 FVKESK. The data stem from a study of blood T cells in healthy people across ages. In terms of origin and age, donors were healthy Caucasian individuals from Russia aged roughly 6 to 95. The sample consisted of blood. The rearrangement uses TRBV14 and TRBJ2-5, with TRBD2 matching over 8 bases. The DNA end is more similar to TRBJ2-1, so the J call may be wrong. The source is a woman older than 75 in good health. This chain's CDR3 is CASSQSGLGEETQFF. As DNA, the CDR3 is TGTGCCAGCAGCCAATCGGGACTAGGGGAAGAGACCCAGTTCTTC.